This TCR beta chain stems from a study of T cells after yellow fever vaccination. One entry per CDR3 protein, called by TCRdb with MiXCR from the 5' RACE reads. This sample has over 110,000 distinct CDR3 sequences, with around 7.7% found just once. The CDR3 consists of 14 residues. Trimming pared 3 bases from V and 0 bases from J, leaving 6 bases between. Germline V gives CDR1 LNHDA, CDR2 SQIVND (reference sequence). This clonotype was seen many times. Its antigen remains unknown. Overall study findings and caveats: Weaker overall was a secondary response that nonetheless peaked faster, on day 5 versus 15.

Sequences were derived from CD4+ T cells sorted from PBMCs, sampled 5 days after the yellow fever booster vaccination. This TCR came from a man between 25 and 39 years old who received the YFV17D yellow fever vaccine. This sequence joins TRBV19 and TRBJ1-3, with D unclear. CDR3 coding DNA: TGTGCCAGTAGTATCCCCGGCTCTGGAAACACCATATATTTT. Translating gives CASSIPGSGNTIYF.